This TCR beta chain appears in the sequencing data of a study of beta chain features in type 1 diabetes. As for the study in general: Taken together, all samples contributed nearly 110 million examined sorted cells. Study results and caveats: The VDJ junctions of type 1 diabetes patients carried fewer insertions and more deletions.

The entirety of the isolated RNA underwent reverse transcription, so expressed TCRB transcripts were sequenced. Generated by immunoSEQ multiplex PCR, the TCRdb table keeps only in-frame clones and is missing some. The table lists under 800,000 clones, about 14% of them singletons. This clone was counted only a few times. As yet, its antigen is unknown. Central memory, naive, regulatory and stem cell-like memory CD4+ cells were sorted by CD45RO/CCR7/CD25/CD127/CD95/CD27. This CDR3 comprises 20 residues. Sequenced sample: naive CD4+ T cells from blood. The J gene is TRBJ2-2, the V gene TRBV21-1; the table calls TRBD2, which could not be checked here. TRBV21-1 is a known pseudogene. This TCR came from a man aged 18 to 30 in good health. Written as DNA, the CDR3 is TGTGCCAGCACCCTGAGGGGGACAGGGAAACAACTAGCGGGAACCGGGGAGCTGTTTTTT. The encoded protein is CASTLRGTGKQLAGTGELFF.